The 10 T cell receptor beta chains given below trace back to one sample, sequenced in a study of CD8 T cells in ankylosing spondylitis. General study points: Blood of patients with ankylosing spondylitis appeared to be characterized by a TCR beta motif of several highly homologous variants.

TCRdb analysed the 5' RACE reads with MiXCR anew, one entry per CDR3 protein. The data contain 500,000 to 550,000 distinct CDR3 sequences, approximately 12% of them singletons. Antigen specificity for these receptors is unknown. Sequenced material: blood, either unsorted or a sorted T cell fraction (not recorded which). The receptors here all came from a male donor with ankylosing spondylitis.

This clonotype was counted a few times. The CDR3 loop is CSARDRITQETQYF. Here the CDR3 DNA reads TGCAGTGCTAGAGATAGGATTACGCAAGAGACCCAGTACTTC. The chain carries TRBV20-1 and TRBJ2-5; D gene ambiguous. The V gene's germline CDR1 is DFQATT and CDR2 SNEGSKA (reference sequence). The CDR3 loop spans 14 amino acids. V was pared by 0 bases and J by 2 bases, with 10 bases between.

The chain uses TRBV3-1 and TRBJ2-2, with TRBD2 matching over 8 bases. V gave up 4 bases and J gave up 7 bases; unmatched junction bases: 5. CDR1 LGHDT and CDR2 YNNKEL come from the germline V gene (reference sequence). The length of the CDR3 is 14 residues. The CDR3 sequence: CASSPSGRVGELFF. CDR3 bases: TGTGCCAGCAGCCCCAGCGGGAGAGTCGGGGAGCTGTTTTTT.

The chain is built from TRBV6-1 and TRBJ2-2; D is perhaps TRBD2 (5 bases). The CDR3 spans 16 residues. Trimming cost V 2 bases and J 5 bases, with 15 bases left between them. Germline assignment: CDR1 MNHNS and CDR2 SASEGT. The CDR3 DNA is TGTGCCAGCAGTGAATGGCAGCGAGCGGAGACCGGGGAGCTGTTTTTT. Translation gives CASSEWQRAETGELFF.

This clonotype was observed a few times. This rearrangement joins TRBV12-3 or TRBV12-4 to TRBJ2-3; 7 bases agree with TRBD1. The junction had 5 bases not matched to a gene; V was cut back by 3 bases and J by 5 bases. The CDR3 is made up of 14 amino acids. CDR3 sequence: CASSLGQLRDTQYF. CDR3 sequence (DNA): TGTGCCAGCAGTTTGGGACAGTTGAGAGATACGCAGTATTTT.

There are many counts of this clonotype. V usage is TRBV4-1 and J usage is TRBJ2-2; D is perhaps TRBD1 (5 bases). Trimming cost V 1 base and J 2 bases, with 14 bases left between them. CDR1 is MGHRA and CDR2 is YSYEKL in the germline V gene. The CDR3 has 17 amino acids. The CDR3 nucleotides read TGCGCCAGCAGCCAAGGGGGCGGCCCGGAAAACACCGGGGAGCTGTTTTTT. It specifies CASSQGGGPENTGELFF.

This clonotype was picked up many times. The chain carries TRBV7-9 and TRBJ2-1; 9 bases align to TRBD2. The V gene's germline CDR1 is SEHNR and CDR2 FQNEAQ (reference sequence). The CDR3 is made up of 16 amino acids. After removal of 1 base from V and 5 bases from J, the junction contained 6 bases not matched to a gene. The CDR3 region has the DNA TGTGCCAGCAGCTTAGTGGGGGTAGCGGGAGACAATGAGCAGTTCTTC. Its protein product is CASSLVGVAGDNEQFF.

This rearrangement joins TRBV24-1 to TRBJ2-1, with TRBD2 matching over 8 bases. V shed 3 bases and J 4 bases; nucleotides not matched to a gene: 16. Germline CDR1 is KGHDR and CDR2 is SFDVKD. The CDR3 totals 19 residues. For the CDR3, the DNA is TGTGCCACCAGTGATCCTCCCCCGAGTAGTAGCGGGGCTTACAATGAGCAGTTCTTC. Translation gives CATSDPPPSSSGAYNEQFF.

The chain combines TRBV25-1 with TRBJ2-7; TRBD1 aligns across 7 bases. Germline CDR1 is MGHDK and CDR2 is SYGVNS. The CDR3 totals 13 residues. The ends lost 6 bases at V and 3 bases at J; junction bases unmatched: 5. The CDR3 region is CASRSRDSYEQYV. For the CDR3, the DNA is TGTGCCAGCAGGTCTCGGGACAGCTACGAGCAGTACGTC.

This chain connects TRBV21-1 to TRBJ1-5; the D call of TRBD1 is as the table states it, not checked on the DNA. TRBV21-1 is a pseudogene locus. The CDR3 totals 18 residues. The CDR3 loop is CASRGEDDRRRSNQPQHF. In DNA form, the CDR3 reads TGTGCCAGCAGGGGGGAAGACGACAGGAGAAGGAGCAATCAGCCCCAGCATTTT.

This chain links TRBV7-2 with TRBJ2-1; D gene ambiguous. The CDR3 spans 13 residues. Trimming took off 5 bases at V and 2 bases at J, with 7 bases between the two ends. Germline-derived CDR1 and CDR2 are SGHTA and FQGNSA. The CDR3 sequence is CASSRVTYNEQFF. In DNA, the CDR3 is TGTGCCAGCAGCAGGGTCACCTACAATGAGCAGTTCTTC.